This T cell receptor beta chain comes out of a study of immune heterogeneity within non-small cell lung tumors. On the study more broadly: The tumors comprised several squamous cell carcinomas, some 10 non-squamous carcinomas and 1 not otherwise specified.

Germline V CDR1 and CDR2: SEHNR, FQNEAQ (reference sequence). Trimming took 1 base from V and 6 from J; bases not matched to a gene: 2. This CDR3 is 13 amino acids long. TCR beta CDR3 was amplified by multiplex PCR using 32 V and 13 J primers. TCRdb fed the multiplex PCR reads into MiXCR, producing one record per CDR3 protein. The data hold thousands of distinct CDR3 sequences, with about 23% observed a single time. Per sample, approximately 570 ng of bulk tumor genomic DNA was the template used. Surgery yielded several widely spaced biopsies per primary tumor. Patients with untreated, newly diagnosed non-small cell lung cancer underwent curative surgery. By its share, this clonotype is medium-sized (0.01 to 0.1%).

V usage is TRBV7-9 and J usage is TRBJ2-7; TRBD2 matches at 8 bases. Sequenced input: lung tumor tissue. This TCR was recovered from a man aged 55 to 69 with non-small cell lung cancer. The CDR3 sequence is CASSLEGLGEQYF. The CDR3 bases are TGTGCCAGCAGCTTAGAGGGACTAGGCGAGCAGTACTTC.